Presented here are 29 T cell receptor beta chains from one specimen sequenced in a study of T cell changes during pregnancy in multiple sclerosis. The protocol was immunoSEQ multiplex PCR, while the TCRdb copy is restricted to in-frame clones and leaves out a portion. The table includes approximately 53,000 clones, around 89% detected once. This specimen consisted of peripheral blood, obtained after pregnancy. The origin of the receptors is a female donor in good health, enrolled as a control in a pregnancy study.

This clone was observed a single time. The chain carries TRBV2 and TRBJ2-3; possible D gene TRBD2, 5 bases. The CDR3 contains 13 residues. Germline CDR1 and CDR2: SNHLY and FYNNEI. V was pared by 8 bases and J by 0 bases, with 9 bases between. CDR3 sequence: CASAGLSTDTQYF. The CDR3, as DNA: TGTGCCAGCGCGGGCCTGAGCACAGATACGCAGTATTTT.

A single count supports this clone. This sequence joins TRBV28 and TRBJ2-1, with 10 positions matching TRBD2. CDR1 is MDHEN and CDR2 is SYDVKM in the germline V gene. The V gene end was trimmed by 6 bases and the J gene end by 6 bases; junction bases not matched to a gene: 20. The CDR3 runs 19 residues. DNA of the CDR3: TGTGCCAGCAGCCTTACCCTGACGGCTAGCGGGAGTGGGGGCAATGAGCAGTTCTTC. Encoded protein: CASSLTLTASGSGGNEQFF.

This rearrangement joins TRBV19 to TRBJ1-6; 11 bases align to TRBD1. In germline, CDR1 is LNHDA, CDR2 SQIVND (reference sequence). The CDR3 runs 14 residues. The ends lost 5 bases at V and 10 bases at J; junction bases unmatched: 4. Written as DNA, the CDR3 is TGTGCCAGTAGTTTCCGGACAGGGGGCTCACCCCTCCACTTT. Encoded protein: CASSFRTGGSPLHF.

The rearrangement links TRBV5-1 to TRBJ2-3, with TRBD1 matching over 9 bases. CDR1 and CDR2 (germline): SGHRS, YFSETQ. This CDR3 is built from 16 residues. V shed 3 bases and J 0 bases; nucleotides not matched to a gene: 5. CDR3 bases: TGCGCCAGCAGCTGGACAGGGGCCTTTAGCACAGATACGCAGTATTTT. Its translation is CASSWTGAFSTDTQYF. Supplemented by reference TRBV5-1 and TRBJ2-3, the full variable domain reads KAGVTQTPRYLIKTRGQQVTLSCSPISGHRSVSWYQQTPGQGLQFLFEYFSETQRNKGNFPGRFSGRQFSNSRSEMNVSTLELGDSALYLCASSWTGAFSTDTQYFGPGTRLTVL.

In this sample, this clone turned up once. The chain is built from TRBV15 and TRBJ2-2; D gene ambiguous. This CDR3 spans 15 amino acids. Germline-derived CDR1 and CDR2 are LNHNV and YYDKDF (reference sequence). Trimming left V 0 bases short and J 5 bases short, with 10 bases between. DNA of the CDR3: TGTGCCACCAGCAGAGATCCCGCGTCTACCGGGGAGCTGTTTTTT. Its translation is CATSRDPASTGELFF.

The chain has TRBV20-1 and TRBJ1-2; D call uncertain. The V end was cut by 5 bases, the J end by 8 bases, with 9 bases between. Per the germline V gene, CDR1 is DFQATT and CDR2 is SNEGSKA (reference sequence). The CDR3 consists of 10 residues. Written as DNA, the CDR3 is TGCAGTGCTGCCTCGGGGGGCTACACCTTC. It is translated as CSAASGGYTF.

This sequence joins TRBV5-1 and TRBJ1-4; TRBD1 matches at 12 bases. Germline trimming cut 0 bases from V and 7 bases from J; bases unmatched to any gene: 4. The germline CDR1 and CDR2 sequences are SGHRS and YFSETQ. The CDR3 has 16 amino acids. The CDR3 sequence is CASSLEPGQGAEKLFF. CDR3 nucleotide sequence: TGCGCCAGCAGCTTGGAACCGGGACAGGGGGCTGAAAAACTGTTTTTT.

The J gene is TRBJ1-6, the V gene TRBV4-3, with 7 nucleotides matching TRBD1. The CDR3 loop spans 14 amino acids. The ends lost 6 bases at V and 7 bases at J; junction bases unmatched: 6. The germline CDR1 and CDR2 sequences are LGHNA and YSLEER. CDR3 sequence reads: CASRSDRSNSPLHF. The CDR3 DNA reads as TGCGCCAGCAGGTCGGACAGGTCCAATTCACCCCTCCACTTT.

The rearrangement uses TRBV7-2 and TRBJ2-7, with 11 bases fitting TRBD1. V lost 3 bases and J lost 5; bases outside the gene matches: 6. CDR3 length: 15 residues. Germline V CDR1 and CDR2: SGHTA, FQGNSA. This CDR3 reads CASSFPGQGVNEQYF. The CDR3 DNA reads as TGTGCCAGCAGCTTTCCGGGACAGGGGGTAAACGAGCAGTACTTC.

The sample holds a few counts of this clone. This chain connects TRBV11-2 to TRBJ1-3; 9 bases map to TRBD1. V lost 3 bases and J lost 3; bases outside the gene matches: 9. CDR3 size: 17 residues. The germline CDR1 and CDR2 sequences are SGHAT and FQNNGV. CDR3 sequence reads: CASSFGTGNSYGNTIYF. DNA for the CDR3: TGTGCCAGCAGCTTCGGGACAGGGAATTCCTATGGAAACACCATATATTTT.

The chain employs TRBV4-1 and TRBJ1-2; possibly TRBD1 for D (5 bases). The CDR3 spans 17 residues. Trimming took 1 base from V and 8 from J, leaving 23 bases between them. Germline V CDR1 and CDR2: MGHRA, YSYEKL. CDR3 sequence (DNA): TGCGCCAGCAGCCAAGGGAGGGGTGGGCCGACAACCCTGGGCTACACCTTC. It is translated as CASSQGRGGPTTLGYTF.

V gene TRBV29-1 combines with J gene TRBJ1-2; tentative D call: TRBD1 (5 bases). With 7 bases removed from V and 5 bases from J, the gap between germline ends came to 17 bases. The CDR3 sequence is 13 residues long. Germline CDR1 SQVTM, CDR2 ANQGSEA. Here the CDR3 reads CSGGDSALYGYTF. The CDR3 DNA reads as TGCAGCGGTGGTGACAGCGCCCTTTATGGCTACACCTTC.

The chain combines TRBV11-1 with TRBJ2-1; TRBD2 matches at 11 bases. This CDR3 comprises 19 residues. Trimming took 5 bases from V and 0 from J; bases not matched to a gene: 12. Germline CDR1 and CDR2: SGHAT and FQDESV (reference sequence). The chain's CDR3 is CASSPRGSGGGSSYNEQFF. The CDR3 DNA reads as TGTGCCAGCAGCCCTCGGGGTAGCGGGGGGGGTAGCTCCTACAATGAGCAGTTCTTC.

The gene calls are TRBV4-1 and TRBJ1-2; 7 bases align to TRBD1. Germline CDR1 MGHRA, CDR2 YSYEKL. There are 17 residues in the CDR3. Germline trimming cut 6 bases from V and 2 bases from J; bases unmatched to any gene: 15. The CDR3 sequence is CASRGGRQGSANYGYTF. The CDR3 coding sequence is TGCGCCAGCAGAGGGGGGAGACAGGGATCGGCGAACTATGGCTACACCTTC.

The gene calls are TRBV7-3 and TRBJ1-1; D remains unclear. CDR3 length: 13 amino acids. The germline gives CDR1 SGHTA, CDR2 FQGTGA. The germline V and J ends were trimmed by 1 base and 5 bases, with 8 bases remaining between them. In nucleotides, the CDR3 is TGTGCCAGCAGCTTAAATCGGCGGACTGAAGCTTTCTTT. Translating gives CASSLNRRTEAFF.

V is TRBV9 and J is TRBJ2-3; 7 nucleotides agree with TRBD1. Germline V gives CDR1 SGDLS, CDR2 YYNGEE. J was trimmed by 2 bases and V by 3 bases; bases with no gene match: 6. The CDR3 is made up of 15 amino acids. The CDR3 DNA reads TGTGCCAGCAGCGCCGGGACAGCACCCACAGATACGCAGTATTTT. Amino acids: CASSAGTAPTDTQYF.

The chain is built from TRBV7-2 and TRBJ1-2; D may be TRBD1 (5 bases). V was shortened by 2 bases and J by 3 bases, with 13 bases between the two germline ends. The germline CDR1 and CDR2 sequences are SGHTA and FQGNSA. The CDR3 is made up of 15 amino acids. The CDR3 region is CASSLIGHSDYGYTF. CDR3 nucleotides: TGTGCCAGCAGCTTAATTGGACATTCCGACTATGGCTACACCTTC.

This chain connects TRBV7-2 to TRBJ1-2, with D unresolved. There are 16 residues in the CDR3. The germline V gene encodes CDR1 SGHTA and CDR2 FQGNSA. V was trimmed by 1 base and J by 7 bases, leaving 19 bases between them. DNA for the CDR3: TGTGCCAGCAGCTTAGGGGTAACGGGAAGGAATTCTGGCTACACCTTC. Translating gives CASSLGVTGRNSGYTF.

In DNA form, the CDR3 reads TGTGCCTGGAGTGTCCAGGGGGCAACAGATACGCAGTATTTT. This codes for CAWSVQGATDTQYF. V and J are TRBV30 and TRBJ2-3; TRBD1 aligns across 8 bases. This CDR3 has 14 residues. The germline CDR1 and CDR2 sequences are GTSNPN and SVGIG (reference sequence). V dropped 0 bases and J dropped 3; count of bases not matched to a gene: 2.

The rearrangement links TRBV5-5 to TRBJ1-1, with 11 bases fitting TRBD1. The junction had 6 bases not matched to a gene; V was cut back by 3 bases and J by 2 bases. CDR1 is SGHKS, CDR2 YYEKEE, per germline (reference sequence). The length of the CDR3 is 16 residues. DNA for the CDR3: TGTGCCAGCAGCTACGGGGACAGGGGGGTTAACACTGAAGCTTTCTTT. This translates into CASSYGDRGVNTEAFF.

V usage is TRBV5-6 and J usage is TRBJ2-5; perhaps TRBD2 as D (6 bases). In germline, CDR1 is SGHDT, CDR2 YYEEEE. Trimming left V 4 bases short and J 5 bases short, with 24 bases between. CDR3 length: 17 amino acids. The CDR3 nucleotides are TGTGCCAGCAGCCATGGGAAGCTTGGGGGGATCGGCGAGACCCAGTACTTC. Residues: CASSHGKLGGIGETQYF. Using reference TRBV5-6 and TRBJ2-5 for the parts outside the CDR3, the full variable domain is DAGVTQSPTHLIKTRGQQVTLRCSPKSGHDTVSWYQQALGQGPQFIFQYYEEEERQRGNFPDRFSGHQFPNYSSELNVNALLLGDSALYLCASSHGKLGGIGETQYFGPGTRLLVL.

The chain has TRBV7-2 and TRBJ2-1; TRBD2 might be the D (7 bases). The CDR3 is 14 residues long. Germline values: CDR1 SGHTA, CDR2 FQGNSA. Trimming took off 3 bases at V and 7 bases at J, with 13 bases between the two ends. The CDR3 bases are TGTGCCAGCAGCTTCCGCCGGGGGGCGAATGAGCAGTTCTTC. This codes for CASSFRRGANEQFF.

The chain employs TRBV7-3 and TRBJ2-2; TRBD2 matches 10 bases. The junction had 10 bases not matched to a gene; V was cut back by 5 bases and J by 7 bases. CDR1 and CDR2 from the germline V gene are SGHTA and FQGTGA. The CDR3 has 16 amino acids. CDR3 bases: TGTGCCAGCAGCCCGAGCGGGGGGGCCTATAACGGGGAGCTGTTTTTT. Its protein is CASSPSGGAYNGELFF.

The V call is TRBV6-1, the J call TRBJ2-7, with D possibly TRBD1 on 5 matching bases. The germline V and J ends were trimmed by 8 bases and 3 bases, with 17 bases remaining between them. The CDR3 is made up of 14 amino acids. Germline CDR1 and CDR2: MNHNS and SASEGT. CDR3 coding DNA: TGTGCCAGCTCCTCAAGGGGCCAGTACTACGAGCAGTACTTC. Its protein is CASSSRGQYYEQYF.

J is TRBJ1-4 and V is TRBV5-1; 10 positions agree with TRBD1. This CDR3 has 14 residues. Germline lookup yields CDR1 SGHRS and CDR2 YFSETQ. The V gene end was trimmed by 4 bases and the J gene end by 7 bases; junction bases not matched to a gene: 4. For the CDR3, the DNA is TGCGCCAGCAGCGCGGGGACAGGGGCTGAAAAACTGTTTTTT. Amino acids: CASSAGTGAEKLFF.

The rearrangement joins TRBV29-1 to TRBJ2-5, with 8 bases lining up with TRBD1. V lost 3 bases and J lost 7; bases outside the gene matches: 7. The CDR3 contains 13 residues. The germline V gene encodes CDR1 SQVTM and CDR2 ANQGSEA. CDR3 sequence (DNA): TGCAGCGTTGATACAGGGGGTACCCGGACCCAGTACTTC. It is translated as CSVDTGGTRTQYF.

V usage is TRBV19 and J usage is TRBJ1-5; 10 positions match TRBD1. Trimming at V came to 4 bases and at J to 0 bases, leaving 9 bases not matched to a gene. The CDR3 contains 18 residues. The germline CDR1 and CDR2 sequences are LNHDA and SQIVND (reference sequence). The CDR3 DNA is TGTGCCAGTAGTACCCGGACAGGGGGAGAGTTTAGCAATCAGCCCCAGCATTTT. Its protein product is CASSTRTGGEFSNQPQHF.

For the CDR3, the DNA is TGTGCCAGCAGCTTTAAAACGGGACATTTCTACGAGCAGTACTTC. Protein: CASSFKTGHFYEQYF. The J gene is TRBJ2-7, the V gene TRBV7-3; D may be TRBD1 (6 bases). The CDR3 runs to 15 residues. The germline V gene encodes CDR1 SGHTA and CDR2 FQGTGA. The V gene lost 3 bases and the J gene lost 3 bases, with 15 bases spanning the gap.

The J gene is TRBJ1-4, the V gene TRBV11-2, with 11 bases that match TRBD1. V lost 5 bases and J lost 6; bases outside the gene matches: 5. Germline CDR1 SGHAT, CDR2 FQNNGV. The CDR3 runs 15 residues. DNA of the CDR3: TGTGCCAGCAGCGCCGGACAGGGGGCGCATGAAAAACTGTTTTTT. It translates to CASSAGQGAHEKLFF.